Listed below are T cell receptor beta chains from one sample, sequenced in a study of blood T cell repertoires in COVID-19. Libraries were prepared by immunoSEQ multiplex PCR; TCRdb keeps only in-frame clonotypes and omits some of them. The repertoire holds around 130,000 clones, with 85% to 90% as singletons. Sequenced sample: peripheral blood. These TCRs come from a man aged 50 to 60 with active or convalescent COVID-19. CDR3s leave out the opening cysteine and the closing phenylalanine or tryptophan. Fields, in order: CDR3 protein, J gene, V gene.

CDR3: AWGPGTEQETQY
J: TRBJ2-5
V: TRBV30

CDR3: ASSFVGAPNEKLF
J: TRBJ1-4
V: TRBV11-2

CDR3: AWNGAGGETQY
J: TRBJ2-5
V: TRBV30

CDR3: ASSYSGGMNTEAF
J: TRBJ1-1
V: TRBV6-6

CDR3: ASRGDRSYNSPLH
J: TRBJ1-6
V: TRBV25-1

CDR3: ASSTNRGIRTDTQY
J: TRBJ2-3
V: TRBV19

CDR3: AWSVWVSGYQETQY
J: TRBJ2-5
V: TRBV30

CDR3: ASSHRGMSNEKLF
J: TRBJ1-4
V: TRBV19

CDR3: ASSGWGLAGGPYEQY
J: TRBJ2-7
V: TRBV2

CDR3: ASSLAGLAGNTGELF
J: TRBJ2-2
V: TRBV11-3

CDR3: ASSKTRTGLDTQY
J: TRBJ2-3
V: TRBV28

CDR3: ATSVRTGTEQF
J: TRBJ2-1
V: TRBV24-1

CDR3: ASTLDREYEQY
J: TRBJ2-7
V: TRBV12-3/TRBV12-4

CDR3: ASSPTTQETQY
J: TRBJ2-5
V: TRBV27

CDR3: ATSDPRDRGPSGNTIY
J: TRBJ1-3
V: TRBV24-1

CDR3: ASTPGRGSSPLH
J: TRBJ1-6
V: TRBV19

CDR3: ASRETGLALNTGELF
J: TRBJ2-2
V: TRBV10-2

CDR3: ASSTTSSGLGRSGANVLT
J: TRBJ2-6
V: TRBV19

CDR3: ASSLFGFTQY
J: TRBJ2-5
V: TRBV5-4

CDR3: ASSRFGQFYGYT
J: TRBJ1-2
V: TRBV7-9

CDR3: ASSVPGPLH
J: TRBJ1-6
V: TRBV9

CDR3: ATSGTYSGNTIY
J: TRBJ1-3
V: TRBV24-1

CDR3: ASSYASGRSYNEQF
J: TRBJ2-1
V: TRBV27

CDR3: SVGLLDNEQF
J: TRBJ2-1
V: TRBV29-1

CDR3: ASSQTNTGELF
J: TRBJ2-2
V: TRBV5-1

CDR3: ASSLRIAGVGDNEQF
J: TRBJ2-1
V: TRBV5-5

CDR3: ASSEHRDRVYEQY
J: TRBJ2-7
V: TRBV9

CDR3: ASSWGTGAGANVLT
J: TRBJ2-6
V: TRBV5-1

CDR3: ASSPPGQEGELF
J: TRBJ2-2
V: TRBV9

CDR3: ASSPERTSGRQGYEQF
J: TRBJ2-1
V: TRBV6-2/TRBV6-3

CDR3: ASSSDSIYEQY
J: TRBJ2-7
V: TRBV12-3/TRBV12-4

CDR3: ASSSESYTEAF
J: TRBJ1-1
V: TRBV11-3

CDR3: ASSTGNTEAF
J: TRBJ1-1
V: TRBV18

CDR3: ASSQIRQGLQETQY
J: TRBJ2-5
V: TRBV4-2

CDR3: ASSFRAGYTGELF
J: TRBJ2-2
V: TRBV7-9

CDR3: ASSLGLAVYNEQF
J: TRBJ2-1
V: TRBV5-4

CDR3: ASGQGFANTGELF
J: TRBJ2-2
V: TRBV27

CDR3: ASSEPGRGNSPLH
J: TRBJ1-6
V: TRBV19

CDR3: ATMGGPLDTQY
J: TRBJ2-3
V: TRBV10-3

CDR3: ATSREGTENSPLH
J: TRBJ1-6
V: TRBV15

CDR3: ASSLVAGSETQY
J: TRBJ2-5
V: TRBV11-3

CDR3: ASGLGQPNEKLF
J: TRBJ1-4
V: TRBV12-5

CDR3: ASATRDRETYEQY
J: TRBJ2-7
V: TRBV5-1

CDR3: ASRASYEQY
J: TRBJ2-7
V: TRBV28

CDR3: ASSYKDSNYGYT
J: TRBJ1-2
V: TRBV6-6

CDR3: ASSDRGRGLAKNIQY
J: TRBJ2-4
V: TRBV7-8

CDR3: ASSQKSGRVDADTQY
J: TRBJ2-3
V: TRBV4-2

CDR3: ATSPTGTGWGYT
J: TRBJ1-2
V: TRBV15

CDR3: AWSEDGEGQPQH
J: TRBJ1-5
V: TRBV30

CDR3: ASVKGGRNTEAF
J: TRBJ1-1
V: TRBV5-1

CDR3: ASSLAQGTDTQY
J: TRBJ2-3
V: TRBV5-1

CDR3: ASSSTENVATNEKLF
J: TRBJ1-4
V: TRBV28

CDR3: ASSAGGGAKNSPLH
J: TRBJ1-6
V: TRBV19